Listed below are T cell receptor beta chains from one sample, sequenced in a study of T cell changes during pregnancy in multiple sclerosis. Produced via immunoSEQ multiplex PCR; TCRdb's table is partial and in-frame only. The repertoire holds roughly 85,000 clones, with 91% as singletons. The sequencing here drew on peripheral blood, taken in the first trimester of pregnancy. Source of these receptors: a female donor with multiple sclerosis, enrolled in a pregnancy study. Both conserved end residues are part of each CDR3. D genes are given only for firm matches. Expanded clones get a size class; other rows say once, few or many, or leave the size out.

j_call: TRBJ1-6
cdr3_length: 15
v_call: TRBV27
d_call: NA
clone_size: NA
cdr3_aa: CASSLEGRYNSPLHF
cdr3_nt: TGTGCCAGCAGTTTAGAGGGTAGATATAATTCACCCCTCCACTTT

j_call: TRBJ2-5
cdr3_length: 14
v_call: TRBV5-1
d_call: TRBD1
clone_size: NA
cdr3_aa: CASSPTGNQETQYF
cdr3_nt: TGCGCCAGCAGCCCGACAGGGAACCAAGAGACCCAGTACTTC

j_call: TRBJ2-1
cdr3_length: 15
v_call: TRBV7-9
d_call: TRBD2
clone_size: NA
cdr3_aa: CASSGRAGGGGEQFF
cdr3_nt: TGTGCCAGCAGCGGTCGGGCGGGAGGAGGAGGTGAGCAGTTCTTC

j_call: TRBJ2-5
cdr3_length: 15
v_call: TRBV4-1
d_call: TRBD1
clone_size: NA
cdr3_aa: CASSQDDRAQETQYF
cdr3_nt: TGCGCCAGCAGCCAAGACGACAGGGCGCAAGAGACCCAGTACTTC

j_call: TRBJ2-3
cdr3_length: 13
v_call: TRBV4-3
d_call: NA
clone_size: NA
cdr3_aa: CASSQELVDTQYF
cdr3_nt: TGCGCCAGCAGCCAAGAGCTAGTTGATACGCAGTATTTT

j_call: TRBJ1-1
cdr3_length: 16
v_call: TRBV5-6
d_call: TRBD1
clone_size: NA
cdr3_aa: CASSPERNRGATEAFF
cdr3_nt: TGTGCCAGCAGCCCGGAACGTAACAGGGGAGCCACTGAAGCTTTCTTT

j_call: TRBJ2-3
cdr3_length: 17
v_call: TRBV15
d_call: NA
clone_size: NA
cdr3_aa: CATSGKQGLRTTDTQYF
cdr3_nt: TGTGCCACCAGCGGAAAACAGGGATTGAGGACCACAGATACGCAGTATTTT

j_call: TRBJ2-1
cdr3_length: 16
v_call: TRBV28
d_call: TRBD2
clone_size: NA
cdr3_aa: CASSRTSGRGYNEQFF
cdr3_nt: TGTGCCAGCAGCCGCACCAGCGGGAGGGGATACAATGAGCAGTTCTTC

j_call: TRBJ2-7
cdr3_length: 14
v_call: TRBV7-2
d_call: TRBD2
clone_size: NA
cdr3_aa: CASSTGGGLYEQCF
cdr3_nt: TGTGCCAGCAGCACGGGCGGGGGGCTCTACGAGCAGTGCTTC

j_call: TRBJ1-4
cdr3_length: 13
v_call: TRBV6-5
d_call: NA
clone_size: NA
cdr3_aa: CASSYSRAEKLFF
cdr3_nt: TGTGCCAGCAGTTACTCGAGGGCTGAAAAACTGTTTTTT

j_call: TRBJ1-2
cdr3_length: 18
v_call: TRBV10-1
d_call: TRBD1
clone_size: once
cdr3_aa: CASRDKQGAEAPGHGYTF
cdr3_nt: TGCGCCAGCAGAGACAAACAGGGGGCGGAGGCTCCTGGTCATGGCTACACCTTC

j_call: TRBJ1-2
cdr3_length: 14
v_call: TRBV18
d_call: NA
clone_size: few
cdr3_aa: CASSPETVYYGYTF
cdr3_nt: TGTGCCAGCTCACCAGAGACAGTCTACTATGGCTACACCTTC

j_call: TRBJ2-5
cdr3_length: 14
v_call: TRBV7-9
d_call: NA
clone_size: NA
cdr3_aa: CASSLVGAKETQYF
cdr3_nt: TGTGCCAGCAGCTTAGTGGGGGCGAAAGAGACCCAGTACTTC

j_call: TRBJ1-2
cdr3_length: 13
v_call: TRBV28
d_call: TRBD1
clone_size: once
cdr3_aa: CASEGQKYYGYTF
cdr3_nt: TGTGCCAGCGAGGGACAGAAGTACTATGGCTACACCTTC

j_call: TRBJ2-7
cdr3_length: 16
v_call: TRBV7-2
d_call: TRBD2
clone_size: NA
cdr3_aa: CASSLGPGTSGYEQYF
cdr3_nt: TGTGCCAGCAGCTTAGGACCCGGGACTAGCGGCTACGAGCAGTACTTC

j_call: TRBJ1-4
cdr3_length: 16
v_call: TRBV4-3
d_call: TRBD1
clone_size: NA
cdr3_aa: CASSQQPRDRNEKLFF
cdr3_nt: TGCGCCAGCAGCCAACAGCCCCGGGACAGAAATGAAAAACTGTTTTTT

j_call: TRBJ2-7
cdr3_length: 15
v_call: TRBV2
d_call: TRBD1
clone_size: NA
cdr3_aa: CASSVGTGRNDEQYF
cdr3_nt: TGTGCCAGCAGTGTTGGGACAGGGAGGAATGACGAGCAGTACTTC

j_call: TRBJ2-3
cdr3_length: 13
v_call: TRBV4-2
d_call: NA
clone_size: NA
cdr3_aa: CASSQARDSPQYF
cdr3_nt: TGTGCCAGCAGCCAAGCTCGGGACTCTCCGCAGTATTTT

j_call: TRBJ1-5
cdr3_length: 14
v_call: TRBV18
d_call: NA
clone_size: NA
cdr3_aa: CASSDKGGNQPQHF
cdr3_nt: TGTGCCAGCTCAGACAAGGGGGGCAATCAGCCCCAGCATTTT

j_call: TRBJ2-3
cdr3_length: 16
v_call: TRBV5-4
d_call: TRBD2
clone_size: NA
cdr3_aa: CASSFGLATLADTQYF
cdr3_nt: TGTGCCAGCAGCTTCGGACTAGCGACACTGGCAGATACGCAGTATTTT

j_call: TRBJ2-5
cdr3_length: 15
v_call: TRBV5-1
d_call: NA
clone_size: NA
cdr3_aa: CASSLGRGGQETQYF
cdr3_nt: TGCGCCAGCAGCTTGGGTAGGGGAGGTCAAGAGACCCAGTACTTC

j_call: TRBJ1-2
cdr3_length: 15
v_call: TRBV13
d_call: TRBD1
clone_size: NA
cdr3_aa: CASSSGYDRVYGYTF
cdr3_nt: TGTGCCAGCAGCTCCGGGTACGACAGGGTTTATGGCTACACCTTC

j_call: TRBJ2-2
cdr3_length: 13
v_call: TRBV10-3
d_call: NA
clone_size: NA
cdr3_aa: CAIRPHGTGELFF
cdr3_nt: TGTGCCATCAGACCCCACGGGACCGGGGAGCTGTTTTTT

j_call: TRBJ2-3
cdr3_length: 13
v_call: TRBV9
d_call: NA
clone_size: NA
cdr3_aa: CASSSGSTDTQYF
cdr3_nt: TGTGCCAGCAGTTCAGGGAGCACAGATACGCAGTATTTT

j_call: TRBJ1-5
cdr3_length: 12
v_call: TRBV19
d_call: NA
clone_size: few
cdr3_aa: CASKAPNQPQHF
cdr3_nt: TGTGCCAGTAAAGCCCCAAATCAGCCCCAGCATTTT

j_call: TRBJ2-7
cdr3_length: 14
v_call: TRBV18
d_call: NA
clone_size: NA
cdr3_aa: CASSPDSGSYEQYF
cdr3_nt: TGTGCCAGCTCACCGGATTCAGGTTCCTACGAGCAGTACTTC

j_call: TRBJ2-2
cdr3_length: 14
v_call: TRBV6-1
d_call: NA
clone_size: NA
cdr3_aa: CASSDSINTGELFF
cdr3_nt: TGTGCCAGCAGTGATAGCATAAACACCGGGGAGCTGTTTTTT

j_call: TRBJ2-1
cdr3_length: 18
v_call: TRBV7-9
d_call: TRBD2
clone_size: once
cdr3_aa: CASSPAVAGGRSYNEQFF
cdr3_nt: TGTGCCAGCAGCCCGGCCGTAGCGGGAGGTAGGTCCTACAATGAGCAGTTCTTC

j_call: TRBJ1-2
cdr3_length: 12
v_call: TRBV29-1
d_call: TRBD1
clone_size: once
cdr3_aa: CSVEPGGNGYTF
cdr3_nt: TGCAGCGTTGAGCCAGGGGGAAATGGCTACACCTTC

j_call: TRBJ2-5
cdr3_length: 17
v_call: TRBV14
d_call: NA
clone_size: NA
cdr3_aa: CASSQDTDTWSQETQYF
cdr3_nt: TGTGCCAGCAGCCAAGATACGGATACGTGGAGCCAAGAGACCCAGTACTTC

j_call: TRBJ1-5
cdr3_length: 16
v_call: TRBV7-7
d_call: NA
clone_size: NA
cdr3_aa: CASSLSVTEPDQPQHF
cdr3_nt: TGTGCCAGCAGCTTATCGGTGACAGAACCGGATCAGCCCCAGCATTTT

j_call: TRBJ1-2
cdr3_length: 14
v_call: TRBV6-4
d_call: TRBD1
clone_size: NA
cdr3_aa: CASSPTGADYGYTF
cdr3_nt: TGTGCCAGCAGCCCCACAGGGGCTGACTATGGCTACACCTTC